Below, one T cell receptor (beta chain) is given with its context. Its target is unknown. Profiling relied on immunoSEQ multiplex PCR, and the TCRdb table lists in-frame clones only, not all of them. The profile shows under 400,000 clones, roughly 84% of them singletons. As to treatment: approximately 18 received Ad26.COV2.S at low or high dose, single or two shots; several received placebo; per-sample allocation not given. Sampling occurred on day 63 after the first vaccine or placebo injection. Recruitment in Boston yielded a donor of adult age, 18-55 years. The data belong to a study of Ad26.COV2.S vaccination and SARS-CoV-2 variants. Study-wide context: Each vaccinee took Ad26.COV2.S intramuscularly, once or twice 56 days apart. Study-wide results and caveats: Marked by substantial breadth, spike-specific CD8+ and CD4+ T cell responses were reportedly seen after vaccination. Vaccine and placebo recipients had comparable breadth of non-spike TCRs.

The source of this sequence is a person aged 18-60 years who received the Ad26.COV2.S COVID-19 vaccine or a placebo. This specimen consisted of peripheral blood, obtained in a trial of Ad26.COV2.S vaccine versus placebo.

The CDR3 DNA reads TGTGCCAGCTCACCGGGGGTGGACACTGAAGCTTTCTTT. Encoded protein: CASSPGVDTEAFF. V usage is TRBV18 and J usage is TRBJ1-1; possibly TRBD1 for D (5 bases). Germline CDR1 is KGHSH and CDR2 is LQKENI. The CDR3 runs to 13 residues. Trimming took 3 bases from V and 3 from J, leaving 8 bases between them.